The sequence of this TCR beta chain was determined in a study of CD8+ T cells in alopecia areata. The treatment denotes: oral pan-JAK inhibitor, 5-10 mg twice daily. The CDR3 has 15 residues. Trimming cost V 1 base and J 0 bases, with 10 bases left between them. The V gene's germline CDR1 is SGHAT and CDR2 FQNNGV. In each case, RNA was isolated and then reverse transcribed into cDNA as the sequencing template. TCRdb keeps only in-frame clones here, not all; method: immunoSEQ multiplex PCR. The data show approximately 210,000 clones, just over 65% seen once. Study-wide results and limits: Sharing of TCR sequences between patients (possibly for HLA-related reasons) was less clear than in mice.

This clone has only a few counts. Its antigen is unidentified. The chain employs TRBV11-2 and TRBJ2-7; D is perhaps TRBD1 or TRBD2 (5 bases each). This sequence was found in a human donor with alopecia areata. Sequenced material: CD4+ T cells sorted from blood, taken between weeks 44 and 45, from a patient treated with tofacitinib. In DNA form, the CDR3 reads TGTGCCAGCAGCTTAGGTACCGGGGCCTCCTACGAGCAGTACTTC. This sequence encodes CASSLGTGASYEQYF.